These 22 T cell receptor beta chains were all obtained from the same sample, sequenced in a study of shared clonotypes between healthy human individuals. Sequencing used immunoSEQ multiplex PCR; TCRdb keeps in-frame clones, though not all of them. The sample shows hundreds of thousands of clones, approximately 95% of them seen only once. Naive CD8 cells comprised CD45RO-negative, CCR7-positively selected cells, excluding terminally differentiated effector memory CD45RA+ cells. The sequencing sample was made of naive CD8+ T cells sorted from blood. These receptors were collected from a woman aged 30 to 39 in good health.

This chain joins TRBV27 and TRBJ1-1; maybe TRBD1 (6 bases). The V end lost 5 bases, the J end lost 1 base, and 11 bases lay between the germline ends. The germline V gene encodes CDR1 MNHEY and CDR2 SMNVEV (reference sequence). The CDR3 consists of 14 residues. DNA of the CDR3: TGTGCCAGCAGTCCTGTCAGGGGGAACACTGAAGCTTTCTTT. Amino acids: CASSPVRGNTEAFF.

The V call is TRBV27, the J call TRBJ2-2; unclear D gene. CDR1 MNHEY and CDR2 SMNVEV come from the germline V gene (reference sequence). CDR3 length: 13 residues. V lost 6 bases and J lost 6, with 11 bases in between. The CDR3 sequence is CASRLTASGELFF. CDR3 coding DNA: TGTGCCAGCAGACTCACCGCGTCCGGGGAGCTGTTTTTT.

On this clone itself: Other DNA sequences in the same sample also yield this CDR3. This chain uses TRBV9 with TRBJ2-7; D is ambiguous. This CDR3 region has 11 residues. V lost 7 bases and J 0 bases, leaving 5 bases between the germline ends. Looked up from germline, CDR1 is SGDLS and CDR2 is YYNGEE. The CDR3 DNA reads as TGTGCCAGCGGTAGCTCCTACGAGCAGTACTTC. Residues: CASGSSYEQYF.

This rearrangement joins TRBV27 to TRBJ2-1, with 8 bases lining up with TRBD2. Trimming took 6 bases from V and 7 from J; bases not matched to a gene: 14. Germline CDR1 MNHEY, CDR2 SMNVEV (reference sequence). The CDR3 covers 16 residues. This CDR3 is CASSLLKRAGENEQFF. In nucleotides, the CDR3 is TGTGCCAGCAGCCTACTCAAGAGAGCGGGAGAGAATGAGCAGTTCTTC.

V gene TRBV7-9 combines with J gene TRBJ2-7, with D possibly matching TRBD1 (5 bases). Trimming took off 5 bases at V and 0 bases at J, with 14 bases between the two ends. CDR3 length equals 15 residues. CDR1 and CDR2 (germline): SEHNR, FQNEAQ (reference sequence). The CDR3 protein is CASSPGWTFSYEQYF. The CDR3 DNA sequence: TGTGCCAGCAGCCCAGGGTGGACATTCTCCTACGAGCAGTACTTC.

This chain links TRBV28 with TRBJ2-7; the D gene is possibly TRBD1 (5 bases). Germline CDR1 is MDHEN and CDR2 is SYDVKM. V lost 5 bases to trimming and J lost 5 bases, with 19 bases between them. The CDR3 runs to 15 residues. CDR3 sequence (DNA): TGTGCCAGCAGTACCATACGGACAACAGCCCACGAGCAGTACTTC. This codes for CASSTIRTTAHEQYF.

The DNA of the CDR3 is TGTGCCAGCAGCTTCAGTCCTTTGGGGGGGGAGCTGTTTTTT. Translating gives CASSFSPLGGELFF. The chain recombines TRBV7-6 with TRBJ2-2; no clear D. CDR1 SGHVS and CDR2 FNYEAQ come from the germline V gene. CDR3 size: 14 residues. V lost 3 bases and J 8 bases, leaving 13 bases between the germline ends.

V and J are TRBV6-6 and TRBJ2-7; weak D call: TRBD1 (5 bases). The germline CDR1 and CDR2 sequences are MNHNY and SVGAGI (reference sequence). The CDR3 covers 13 residues. The V gene lost 6 bases and the J gene lost 2 bases, with 11 bases spanning the gap. The CDR3 is CASSPTGPYEQYF. Here the CDR3 DNA reads TGTGCCAGCAGCCCCACAGGCCCCTACGAGCAGTACTTC.

The chain links TRBV27 to TRBJ2-7, with TRBD1 identical over 9 bases. CDR1 and CDR2 from the germline V gene are MNHEY and SMNVEV (reference sequence). Unmatched junction bases numbered 14, after V lost 1 base and J lost 1 base. The CDR3 length is 19 residues. In DNA form, the CDR3 reads TGTGCCAGCAGTTTATATTCGGGACAGGGTCCTAAGAATTCCTACGAGCAGTACTTC. Amino acids: CASSLYSGQGPKNSYEQYF.

The rearrangement uses TRBV5-4 and TRBJ2-7; D gene ambiguous. This CDR3 comprises 14 residues. V dropped 4 bases and J dropped 2 bases, with 13 bases sitting between them. Per germline, CDR1 SGHNT and CDR2 YYREEE (reference sequence). CDR3 in amino acids: CASSGQGSPYEQYF. CDR3 nucleotides: TGTGCCAGCAGCGGGCAAGGAAGCCCCTACGAGCAGTACTTC.

Concerning this clone: At one boundary the junction diverges from the germline segment, which might be a read error. The chain couples TRBV15 to TRBJ1-1, with D unclear. This CDR3 region has 15 residues. The V gene's germline CDR1 is LNHNV and CDR2 YYDKDF (reference sequence). This chain's CDR3 is CAASRDNVGSTEAFF. In nucleotides, the CDR3 is TGTGCCGCCAGCAGAGATAACGTCGGTAGCACTGAAGCTTTCTTT.

This chain connects TRBV6-5 to TRBJ2-7; weak D call: TRBD2 (5 bases). Trimming cost V 1 base and J 6 bases, with 10 bases left between them. The germline CDR1 and CDR2 sequences are MNHEY and SVGAGI. The CDR3 is 13 residues long. CDR3 nucleotides: TGTGCCAGCAGTTACTTAGATACTAGCGAGCAGTACTTC. This translates into CASSYLDTSEQYF.

This clone came up once. V gene TRBV28 combines with J gene TRBJ2-7; no clear D. The CDR3 covers 13 residues. V lost 3 bases, J lost 0 bases, and 6 bases lay in between. The germline CDR1 and CDR2 sequences are MDHEN and SYDVKM. The CDR3 sequence is CASSLAISYEQYF. The CDR3 DNA reads TGTGCCAGCAGTTTGGCAATCTCCTACGAGCAGTACTTC.

V and J are TRBV7-3 and TRBJ2-1; TRBD2 aligns across 9 bases. Germline V gene data show CDR1 as SGHTA and CDR2 as FQGTGA. J lost 7 bases, V lost 4 bases, and 17 bases had no gene match. This CDR3 spans 18 amino acids. CDR3 in amino acids: CASSSAEDPAGGPNEQFF. CDR3 coding DNA: TGTGCCAGCAGCTCTGCGGAGGATCCAGCGGGAGGACCTAATGAGCAGTTCTTC.

The gene calls are TRBV30 and TRBJ2-7; possible D gene TRBD1, 6 bases. The CDR3 consists of 14 residues. The germline CDR1 and CDR2 sequences are GTSNPN and SVGIG (reference sequence). The V end lost 2 bases, the J end lost 7 bases, and 18 bases lay between the germline ends. CDR3 protein: CAWSTGTLSREQYF. CDR3 coding DNA: TGTGCCTGGAGTACCGGGACACTTTCTCGGGAGCAGTACTTC. Full variable domain (remainder filled in from reference TRBV30 and TRBJ2-7): SQTIHQWPATLVQPVGSPLSLECTVEGTSNPNLYWYRQAAGRGLQLLFYSVGIGQISSEVPQNLSASRPQDRQFILSSKKLLLSDSGFYLCAWSTGTLSREQYFGPGTRLTVT.

The rearrangement links TRBV2 to TRBJ2-7; TRBD1 agrees at 7 bases. This CDR3 has 15 residues. With 4 bases clipped from V and 1 base from J, the junction kept 7 bases outside the gene matches. Germline-derived CDR1 and CDR2 are SNHLY and FYNNEI. DNA of the CDR3: TGTGCCAGCAGTGGAAATTACAGGGGTTCCTACGAGCAGTACTTC. It yields the protein CASSGNYRGSYEQYF.

The chain is built from TRBV27 and TRBJ2-6; 7 nucleotides agree with TRBD1. The CDR3 length is 17 residues. In germline, CDR1 is MNHEY, CDR2 SMNVEV (reference sequence). J gave up 1 base and V 4 bases, and 7 bases lay outside the gene matches. The CDR3 protein is CASSSRDSVSGANVLTF. CDR3 in DNA: TGTGCCAGCAGTTCCCGGGACAGCGTATCTGGGGCCAACGTCCTGACTTTC. Drawing the rest from reference TRBV27 and TRBJ2-6, the complete variable domain is EAQVTQNPRYLITVTGKKLTVTCSQNMNHEYMSWYRQDPGLGLRQIYYSMNVEVTDKGDVPEGYKVSRKEKRNFPLILESPSPNQTSLYFCASSSRDSVSGANVLTFGAGSRLTVL.

The chain has TRBV28 and TRBJ2-7; 8 bases align to TRBD1. CDR1 MDHEN and CDR2 SYDVKM come from the germline V gene. V shed 8 bases, J shed 1 base, and the junction held 4 bases outside the gene matches. This CDR3 spans 13 amino acids. CDR3 sequence (DNA): TGTGCCAGCCGACAGGGGCTTTCCTACGAGCAGTACTTC. The encoded protein is CASRQGLSYEQYF. Looking up the rest from reference TRBV28 and TRBJ2-7 gives the full variable domain: DVKVTQSSRYLVKRTGEKVFLECVQDMDHENMFWYRQDPGLGLRLIYFSYDVKMKEKGDIPEGYSVSREKKERFSLILESASTNQTSMYLCASRQGLSYEQYFGPGTRLTVT.

V and J are TRBV7-2 and TRBJ2-3, with 13 bases identical to TRBD2. The CDR3 runs 17 residues. The germline V gene encodes CDR1 SGHTA and CDR2 FQGNSA. Trimming at V came to 7 bases and at J to 0 bases, leaving 7 bases not matched to a gene. The CDR3 spells CASTVGTSGTSTDTQYF. As DNA, the CDR3 is TGTGCCAGCACAGTGGGGACTAGCGGGACTAGCACAGATACGCAGTATTTT.

V is TRBV21-1 and J is TRBJ2-7; TRBD2 reflects the table's D call only, with no check against the DNA. TRBV21-1 corresponds to a pseudogene. CDR3 size: 21 residues. This chain's CDR3 is CASSKVGLARASGSLTYEQYF. CDR3 nucleotide sequence: TGTGCCAGCAGCAAGGTCGGCTTAGCTCGTGCTAGCGGGAGCCTTACCTACGAGCAGTACTTC.

V is TRBV7-9 and J is TRBJ2-2; 15 bases match TRBD2. The germline V gene has CDR1 SEHNR and CDR2 FQNEAQ (reference sequence). The CDR3 has 18 amino acids. The V gene end was trimmed by 7 bases and the J gene end by 1 base; junction bases not matched to a gene: 7. The CDR3 protein is CASNSGTSGRRNTGELFF. CDR3 sequence (DNA): TGTGCCAGCAACTCCGGGACTAGCGGGAGGCGGAACACCGGGGAGCTGTTTTTT.

V gene TRBV27 combines with J gene TRBJ2-2; the match to TRBD1 covers 8 bases. CDR1 and CDR2 from the germline V gene are MNHEY and SMNVEV (reference sequence). The junction had 13 bases not matched to a gene; V was cut back by 6 bases and J by 10 bases. CDR3 size: 15 residues. CDR3 DNA: TGTGCCAGCAGCAGACAGGGGTGGGGAAGTGCGGAGCTGTTTTTT. Its protein is CASSRQGWGSAELFF.